These T cell receptor beta chains were read from a single sample in a study of blood T cell repertoires in COVID-19. Clones were sequenced by immunoSEQ multiplex PCR, and TCRdb holds only the in-frame ones, with some missing. The table lists about 240,000 clones, 87% of them singletons, with around 7.8% in the top ten. The source material was peripheral blood. These receptor sequences come from a man between 60 and 70 years old who had recovered from COVID-19. The CDR3 runs from the conserved cysteine through the conserved F or W. D genes are given only for firm matches. Size values are once, few and many counts, or a class for expanded clones, and some rows have none.

CDR3nt: TGTGCCAGCAGCCCCAGGGGGAACCGGGAGACCCAGTACTTC
CDR3aa: CASSPRGNRETQYF
v_gene: TRBV7-2
j_gene: TRBJ2-5
abundance: -
d_gene: TRBD1

CDR3nt: TGTGCCAGTAGTATCCTAGCGGGGGGTAGGGAGCAGTTCTTC
CDR3aa: CASSILAGGREQFF
v_gene: TRBV19
j_gene: TRBJ2-1
abundance: -
d_gene: TRBD2

CDR3nt: TGTGCCTGCCTTCGCGGTGGTCGACACGAGCAGTACTTC
CDR3aa: CACLRGGRHEQYF
v_gene: TRBV30
j_gene: TRBJ2-7
abundance: -
d_gene: -

CDR3nt: TGCGCCAGCAGTGAGTCGGCCCAGGGGTTCTATGGCTACACCTTC
CDR3aa: CASSESAQGFYGYTF
v_gene: TRBV10-2
j_gene: TRBJ1-2
abundance: -
d_gene: -

CDR3nt: TGTGCCAGCAGTTACCGATTAAGATTAGGGACAGGCCTGAACACCGGGGAGCTGTTTTTT
CDR3aa: CASSYRLRLGTGLNTGELFF
v_gene: TRBV27
j_gene: TRBJ2-2
abundance: once
d_gene: TRBD1

CDR3nt: TGTGCCAGCAAACGAACTAGTAATGAGCAGTTCTTC
CDR3aa: CASKRTSNEQFF
v_gene: TRBV12-3/TRBV12-4
j_gene: TRBJ2-1
abundance: -
d_gene: -

CDR3nt: TGTGCCAGCAGCTCGAGGGAGTATAGCAATCAGCCCCAGCATTTT
CDR3aa: CASSSREYSNQPQHF
v_gene: TRBV7-2
j_gene: TRBJ1-5
abundance: -
d_gene: -

CDR3nt: TGCGCAGCAGGGGCGAGGACCGGGGAGCTGTTTTTT
CDR3aa: CAAGARTGELFF
v_gene: TRBV24-1
j_gene: TRBJ2-2
abundance: -
d_gene: -

CDR3nt: TGTGCCAGCAGCGTCTTGGGCGGGTCTGCAGATACGCAGTATTTT
CDR3aa: CASSVLGGSADTQYF
v_gene: TRBV9
j_gene: TRBJ2-3
abundance: -
d_gene: -

CDR3nt: TGTGCCACCCGGGGGGCTCAGAGCACAGATACGCAGTATTTT
CDR3aa: CATRGAQSTDTQYF
v_gene: TRBV24-1
j_gene: TRBJ2-3
abundance: -
d_gene: -

CDR3nt: TGTGCCAGCAGCCCCATGGCGGGACGGTTCTTAAAAAACACCATATATTTT
CDR3aa: CASSPMAGRFLKNTIYF
v_gene: TRBV11-2
j_gene: TRBJ1-3
abundance: -
d_gene: -

CDR3nt: TGTGCCAGCAGCCCCCGAACTAGCGGGGGGAACACCGGGGAGCTGTTTTTT
CDR3aa: CASSPRTSGGNTGELFF
v_gene: TRBV9
j_gene: TRBJ2-2
abundance: -
d_gene: TRBD2

CDR3nt: TGCGCCAGCAGCTTGGCCCTTCCCACAGATACGCAGTATTTT
CDR3aa: CASSLALPTDTQYF
v_gene: TRBV5-1
j_gene: TRBJ2-3
abundance: -
d_gene: -

CDR3nt: TGTGCCAGCAGCTTAGGGACAGGGGGAGGGGTAGATACGCAGTATTTT
CDR3aa: CASSLGTGGGVDTQYF
v_gene: TRBV11-2
j_gene: TRBJ2-3
abundance: -
d_gene: TRBD1

CDR3nt: TGTGCCTTAATCGACAGGATAAGGGAAGAGGATACGCAGTATTTT
CDR3aa: CALIDRIREEDTQYF
v_gene: TRBV30
j_gene: TRBJ2-3
abundance: -
d_gene: -

CDR3nt: TGTGCCTGGACCAGACAACTTAAGACTGGCTACACCTTC
CDR3aa: CAWTRQLKTGYTF
v_gene: TRBV30
j_gene: TRBJ1-2
abundance: -
d_gene: -

CDR3nt: TGCGCCAGCAGCCAATCCCCGGGACAGGGGACTGAAGCTTTCTTT
CDR3aa: CASSQSPGQGTEAFF
v_gene: TRBV5-1
j_gene: TRBJ1-1
abundance: -
d_gene: TRBD1

CDR3nt: TGTGCCAGCAGTTACGCCGGGGAGTCAGGGGAGCTGTTTTTT
CDR3aa: CASSYAGESGELFF
v_gene: TRBV6-5
j_gene: TRBJ2-2
abundance: once
d_gene: -

CDR3nt: TGTGCCAGCAGCCCTACTGGGGGGGAAGGAGGAAACATTCAGTACTTC
CDR3aa: CASSPTGGEGGNIQYF
v_gene: TRBV7-8
j_gene: TRBJ2-4
abundance: -
d_gene: TRBD2

CDR3nt: TGTGCCAGCACTCTAGCCAGCGGGACAGGGTCGTACGAGCAGTACTTC
CDR3aa: CASTLASGTGSYEQYF
v_gene: TRBV27
j_gene: TRBJ2-7
abundance: -
d_gene: TRBD1

CDR3nt: TGTGCCAGCAGCCAGCACGGGAGCGAAGAGACCCAGTACTTC
CDR3aa: CASSQHGSEETQYF
v_gene: TRBV3-1/TRBV3-2
j_gene: TRBJ2-5
abundance: -
d_gene: -

CDR3nt: TGTGCCAGTAGTATACGGGGGGAGGATGAGCAGTTCTTC
CDR3aa: CASSIRGEDEQFF
v_gene: TRBV19
j_gene: TRBJ2-1
abundance: -
d_gene: TRBD2

CDR3nt: TGTGCCAGCAGTGAAAGAGGACAGGGAAGAGGCTACACCTTC
CDR3aa: CASSERGQGRGYTF
v_gene: TRBV6-1
j_gene: TRBJ1-2
abundance: -
d_gene: TRBD1

CDR3nt: TGTGCCAGCAGATCAGCGGGACTACTCTTTGAGCAGTTCTTC
CDR3aa: CASRSAGLLFEQFF
v_gene: TRBV6-5
j_gene: TRBJ2-1
abundance: -
d_gene: TRBD2

CDR3nt: TGTGCCAGCAGTAGTTGGGACACTGGAGTGACACCCCTCCACTTT
CDR3aa: CASSSWDTGVTPLHF
v_gene: TRBV2
j_gene: TRBJ1-6
abundance: -
d_gene: -

CDR3nt: TGTGCCAGCTCACTATCTACACAGTACGAGCAGTACTTC
CDR3aa: CASSLSTQYEQYF
v_gene: TRBV18
j_gene: TRBJ2-7
abundance: -
d_gene: -